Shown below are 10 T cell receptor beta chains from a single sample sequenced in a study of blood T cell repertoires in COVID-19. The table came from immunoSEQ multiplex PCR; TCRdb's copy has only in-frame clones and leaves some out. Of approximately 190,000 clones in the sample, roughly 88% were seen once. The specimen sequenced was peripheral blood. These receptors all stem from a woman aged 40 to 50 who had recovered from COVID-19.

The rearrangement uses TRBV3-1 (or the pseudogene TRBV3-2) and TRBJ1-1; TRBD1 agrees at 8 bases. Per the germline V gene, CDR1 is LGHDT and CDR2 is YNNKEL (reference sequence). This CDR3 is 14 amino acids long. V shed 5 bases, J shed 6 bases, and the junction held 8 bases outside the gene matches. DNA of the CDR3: TGTGCCAGCAGCATGGGACAGGTTGTGCCTGAAGCTTTCTTT. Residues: CASSMGQVVPEAFF.

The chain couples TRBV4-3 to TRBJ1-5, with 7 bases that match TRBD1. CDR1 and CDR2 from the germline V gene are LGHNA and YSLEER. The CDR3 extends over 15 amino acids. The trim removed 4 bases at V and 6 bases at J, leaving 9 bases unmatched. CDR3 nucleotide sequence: TGCGCCAGCAGCCTTGACAGGGTTAACAGTCAGCCCCAGCATTTT. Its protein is CASSLDRVNSQPQHF.

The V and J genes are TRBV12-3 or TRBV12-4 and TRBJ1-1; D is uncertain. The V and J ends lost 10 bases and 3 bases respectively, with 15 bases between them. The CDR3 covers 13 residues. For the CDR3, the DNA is TGTGCCACTCCGACTCTCTCGGACACTGAAGCTTTCTTT. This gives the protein CATPTLSDTEAFF.

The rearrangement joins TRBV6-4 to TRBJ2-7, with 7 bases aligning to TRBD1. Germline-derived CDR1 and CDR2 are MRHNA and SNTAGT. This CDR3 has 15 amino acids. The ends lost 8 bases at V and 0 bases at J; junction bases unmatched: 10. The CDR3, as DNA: TGTGCCAGCCCTGGGGACAGCCATCCCTCCTACGAGCAGTACTTC. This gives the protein CASPGDSHPSYEQYF.

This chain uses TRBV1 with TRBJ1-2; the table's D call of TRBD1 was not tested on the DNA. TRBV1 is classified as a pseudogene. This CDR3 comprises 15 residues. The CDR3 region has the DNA TGCACCAGCAGCCAAGATTCCAGGTTCCCGTATGGCTACACCTTC. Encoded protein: CTSSQDSRFPYGYTF.

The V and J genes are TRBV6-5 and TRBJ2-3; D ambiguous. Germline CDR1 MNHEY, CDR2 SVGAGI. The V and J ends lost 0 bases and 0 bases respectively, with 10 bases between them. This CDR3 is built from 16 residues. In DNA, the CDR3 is TGTGCCAGCAGTTACTCGATGGCGGAAAGCACAGATACGCAGTATTTT. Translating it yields CASSYSMAESTDTQYF.

CDR3 amino acids: CAWSDLGQVYEQYF. CDR3 coding DNA: TGTGCCTGGAGTGATCTGGGACAGGTCTACGAGCAGTACTTC. V usage is TRBV30 and J usage is TRBJ2-7, with 8 bases that match TRBD1. The CDR3 is made up of 14 amino acids. Unmatched junction bases numbered 5, after V lost 1 base and J lost 3 bases. Germline lookup yields CDR1 GTSNPN and CDR2 SVGIG (reference sequence).

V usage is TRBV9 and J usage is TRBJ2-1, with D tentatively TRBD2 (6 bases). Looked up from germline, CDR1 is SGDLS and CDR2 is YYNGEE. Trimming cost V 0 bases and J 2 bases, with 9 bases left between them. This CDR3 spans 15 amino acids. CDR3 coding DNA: TGTGCCAGCAGCGTAGGCGGGGAACCCTACAATGAGCAGTTCTTC. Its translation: CASSVGGEPYNEQFF.

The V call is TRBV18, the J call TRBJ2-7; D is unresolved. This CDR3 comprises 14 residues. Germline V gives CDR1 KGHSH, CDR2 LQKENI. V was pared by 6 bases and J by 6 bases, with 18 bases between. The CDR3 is CASSPTRDQREQYF. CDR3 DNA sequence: TGTGCCAGCTCCCCCACCCGAGATCAGCGCGAGCAGTACTTC.

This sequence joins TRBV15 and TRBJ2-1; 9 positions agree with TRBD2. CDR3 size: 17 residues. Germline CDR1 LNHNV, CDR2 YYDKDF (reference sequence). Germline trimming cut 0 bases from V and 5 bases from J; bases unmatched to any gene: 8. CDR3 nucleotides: TGTGCCACCAGCAGAGATCAGGCGGGAGGGCCCAACAATGAGCAGTTCTTC. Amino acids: CATSRDQAGGPNNEQFF. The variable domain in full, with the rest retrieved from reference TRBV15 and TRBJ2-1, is DAMVIQNPRYQVTQFGKPVTLSCSQTLNHNVMYWYQQKSSQAPKLLFHYYDKDFNNEADTPDNFQSRRPNTSFCFLDIRSPGLGDTAMYLCATSRDQAGGPNNEQFFGPGTRLTVL.